Included here is one T cell receptor (beta chain) sequence, with context. This clone was counted only a few times. Its antigen is currently not known. It has no much larger one-base neighbor in the sample; base qualities were not kept. The method was the immunoSEQ multiplex PCR assay. For the multiplex PCR, a mixture combining 60 forward primers for TCR Vbeta segments and 13 reverse primers for TCR Jbeta segments was used. Amplification of the CDR3 region of rearranged TCR beta genes was performed with a multiplex PCR assay on genomic DNA. Amplified TCR beta libraries were sequenced as 87-base-pair reads on the Illumina HiSeq System. Concerning the study's data processing: Across the 500 to 850 repertoires, a later analysis counted about 81 million unique TCR beta chains, roughly 11 million of which were shared by at least two donors. To remove PCR and sequencing errors, raw reads were error-corrected and collapsed into unique sequences using a nearest-neighbor algorithm that merged closely related sequences. V, D and J gene segments were assigned by aligning CDR3 sequences to IMGT reference sequences. Each retained sequence needed at least a six-nucleotide match to both a V gene segment and a J gene segment. A rearrangement was called productive if the CDR3 had no stop codons and remained in frame with V and J, and every other rearrangement was called non-productive. Following IMGT convention, CDR3 was defined as the stretch from the second conserved V-encoded cysteine up to the conserved J-encoded phenylalanine. In an earlier analysis of 587 of the donors, sequences lacking an unambiguous match to a single V gene segment were excluded. In an earlier analysis of some 590 of the donors, a V segment was called functional when productive rearrangements were above 56.7%, and segregating when the standard deviation between donors exceeded 5%. To diagnose cytomegalovirus status from the catalog of TCR beta chain sequences, a statistical classification framework was built. In a later analysis, TCR nucleotide sequences were compared against IMGT/GENE-DB human TR gene sequences so that V and J genes could be assigned. Using the TCRdist pipeline, a later analysis assigned CDR3 sequences along with most-parsimonious VDJ recombination scenarios. In a later analysis, each TCR beta chain was defined by its CDR3 amino acid sequence together with its V-gene family, and reads lacking a unique V-gene family were excluded. A later analysis removed 500 to 650 highly shared, low-generation-probability nucleotide sequences to deal with suspected cross-contamination and a sequencing artifact. A later analysis calculated a clonal expansion index for each public chain from normalized within-repertoire ranks of inferred template counts. Generation probabilities in a later analysis came from a VDJ recombination model fitted to out-of-frame rearrangements, and those results were checked against IGoR. A later analysis scored TCR-TCR, TCR-HLA and TCR-CMV co-occurrence with hypergeometric tests, applying a repertoire-size bias correction to TCR pairs. To estimate false discovery rates, a later analysis permuted the HLA or CMV assignments 20 times. In a later analysis, co-occurring TCRs were grouped using DBSCAN, and TCRdist sequence similarity was added for clustering within HLA-allele-positive subsets. For co-occurrence clustering, repertoires with fewer than 30,000 or more than 120,000 public chains were excluded, along with about five repertoires with anomalous nucleotide sharing. TCRdb obtained this table from immuneACCESS and retained in-frame rearrangements with V and J assigned. These tables miss some clones; where compared with another copy, unresolved V genes account for less than half of the shortfall, and the remainder is unexplained. V, J and clone size were drawn from that table, and D and trimming were deduced from the DNA. Present in this sample are 170,000 or so clones, 65% to 80% of which were seen just once. The biggest ten clones account for about 0.72% of the sample.

These data originate in a study of cytomegalovirus exposure and HLA in healthy donors listed by TCRdb under 2017. A note on the overall study: According to an earlier analysis of 587 of the donors, about 179 million T cells yielded roughly 110 million unique TCR beta sequences and roughly 280 Gb of sequence data. An early release covering 500 to 750 HLA-typed donors comprised around 300 gigabases of sequencing data and tens of millions of unique TCR sequences. The genetic ancestry cluster associated with self-reported Caucasian donors included around four fifths of the roughly 410 genotyped donors. The aim of the study was to test whether cataloging public T cell receptors could identify signatures of past pathogen exposure. Using immunosequencing, the study profiled T cell repertoires from around 680 subjects and related those repertoires to cytomegalovirus serostatus. Along with the approximately 670-subject first cohort, a separate validation cohort of 120 different subjects was used. To predict cytomegalovirus infection status, the study brought together high-throughput TCR immunosequencing, statistical association of individual TCRs with disease status, and machine learning. To study patterns of TCR occurrence, a later analysis re-analyzed previously published TCR beta repertoires from several hundred donors and added high-resolution HLA genotyping. The later analysis used no new phenotypic data to find candidate immune exposures, relying instead on TCR beta sequences and their occurrence across donors. In an earlier analysis of roughly 600 of the donors, high-throughput TCR beta sequencing was used to judge whether each TCR beta V gene segment behaved as functional or pseudogenic. Alongside the repertoire data, information on donor age, sex, ethnicity and CMV serostatus was compiled. Genome-wide SNP genotypes for about three fifths of the roughly 670 donors were used in a later genetic analysis, which treated that subset as a discovery cohort. Every discovery cohort repertoire had been produced on one sequencing platform. Class I and class II HLA loci were covered by the typing at four-digit resolution. The number of typed donors differed by locus: about 629-630 for A, B, C, DRB1 and DQB1; 522 for DQA1; 606 for DPA1; and some 430 for DPB1. Because of strong linkage in the cohort, a handful of DR-DQ haplotypes were treated as single units for association and clustering. Among a few hundred genotyped donors of the cohort, an average of around 240,000 unique TCR beta nucleotide sequences were sequenced per donor, roughly a sixth of them non-productive.

The cohort consisted of some 670 healthy bone marrow donors. Cohort members were all nominally healthy when sampled, although unrecorded immune exposures were likely present. The donor was CMV seronegative and belonged to the group of 350 to 400 seronegative cohort members. A peripheral blood sample was collected from each donor, and TCR beta sequencing was performed on peripheral blood mononuclear cells. Genomic DNA was extracted from the blood cell samples with the Qiagen DNeasy Blood Extraction Kit. Study-wide findings and limitations: A further reported finding was that TCR beta sequences accurately predicted the HLA-A and HLA-B alleles for most subjects in the first cohort. Some IMGT-functional V segments, including TRBV6-2 and TRBV6-3, could not be told apart with the 87-base-pair reads, so those segments were excluded. The study gave a list of 150 to 200 TCR beta chains associated with cytomegalovirus. Because counts were too low, roughly 17 rarely observed V segments, including chromosome 9 orphons, were left out of the earlier analysis of over 550 of the donors. Most TCR sequences were observed very rarely across donors, whereas some public TCRs were present in many individuals. CMV serostatus was the only immune exposure information available for the cohort. According to a later analysis, parvovirus B19, influenza, CMV and Epstein-Barr virus appeared linked to several top co-occurrence clusters. A later analysis found that HLA-associated TCR beta chains were more clonally expanded and had lower generation probabilities than equally common non-associated chains. Most CMV-associated TCR beta chains appeared to be HLA-restricted in a later analysis, and the HLA associations seemed to be driven largely by CMV exposure. In a later analysis, TCR association rates were found to vary across HLA loci, with the most associated TCRs seen for DRB1 alleles and the fewest for HLA-C alleles. Because HLA typing was missing for some donors at each locus, association tests included only the typed subset. Correlated functional status among segregating V segments might be attributable to linkage disequilibrium, but an unknown experimental factor could not be ruled out. When HLA alleles, especially DR and DQ, strongly co-occurred, TCR associations were difficult to assign to individual alleles. In an earlier analysis of roughly 560 of the donors, most TCR beta V segments were observed in productive rearrangements about 87% or about 30% of the time, broadly matching IMGT annotations. Roughly uniform sequencing depth across donors was assumed in presence/absence analyses, although this assumption may not hold. A group of highly shared sequence variants was considered likely to be a technical artifact of the sequencing pipeline. In vitro tests confirmed that a few of the cytomegalovirus-associated TCR beta chains recognize cytomegalovirus antigens. At a false discovery rate of 0.05, a later analysis linked about 17,000 TCR beta sequences to specific HLA alleles. The classifier was reported to diagnose cytomegalovirus status with high specificity and sensitivity in both the original and validation cohorts. This cohort had only TCR beta chains sequenced, and the lack of alpha or paired-chain data limited which features could be detected. An association between a missense DCLRE1C variant and V-gene and J-gene trimming of TCR beta chains was found in a later genetic analysis and replicated in an independent cohort. Compared with the approximately 670-donor mean, donors in an Asian-associated ancestry cluster had fewer N-insertions in productive TCRs, according to a later genetic analysis. The authors suggested that the approach could potentially be generalized to other disease states and immunological phenotypes.

Based on the germline V gene (reference sequence), the CDR1 and CDR2 sequences are LNHNV and YYDKDF. Spanning cysteine to phenylalanine, the CDR3 consists of 17 amino acids. The kept DNA is CDR3 alone, 51 bases in frame from the first base. V ends up 2 bases short and J 3 bases short, with an unmatched junction base count of 7. The V gene is TRBV15 and the J gene is TRBJ2-1, with 10 central nucleotides matching TRBD2. Source material: PBMCs. The sequence was obtained from a woman aged 40 to 50 in good health and CMV-seronegative. The CDR3 here reads CATSRLKLAGLYNEQFF. The bases are TGTGCCACCAGCAGACTCAAACTAGCGGGGCTCTACAATGAGCAGTTCTTC.